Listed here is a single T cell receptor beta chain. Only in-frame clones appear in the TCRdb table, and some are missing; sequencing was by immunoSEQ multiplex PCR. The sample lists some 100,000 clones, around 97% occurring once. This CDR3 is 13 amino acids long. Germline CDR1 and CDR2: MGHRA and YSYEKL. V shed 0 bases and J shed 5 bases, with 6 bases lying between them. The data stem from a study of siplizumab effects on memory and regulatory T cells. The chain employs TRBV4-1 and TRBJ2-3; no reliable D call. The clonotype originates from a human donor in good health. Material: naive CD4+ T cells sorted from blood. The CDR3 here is CASSQDGVDTQYF. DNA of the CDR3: TGCGCCAGCAGCCAAGATGGTGTAGATACGCAGTATTTT.